This T cell receptor beta chain was recorded in a study of shared clonotypes between healthy human individuals. About the study: CD8 memory received one plate per donor, CD8 naive two, CD4 memory three and CD4 naive three. Whole-study findings and limits: The study found lower generation probabilities in non-shared clonotypes than in those shared by all four donors.

Trimming took 2 bases from V and 4 from J, leaving 14 bases between them. The CDR3 spans 15 residues. CDR1 is ENHRY, CDR2 SYGVKD, per germline. For this clone: As yet, its antigen is unknown.

Donors were Caucasian adults residing in Nashville, Tennessee, USA. Several immunoSEQ plates held equal portions of the genomic DNA taken from each subset. Sequencing was performed with immunoSEQ multiplex PCR; in TCRdb, only in-frame clones are kept and a portion is missing. Found here are roughly 2.5 million clones, over 85% of them singletons; the top ten hold around 0.14%. What was sequenced was naive CD4+ T cells sorted from blood. Regarding subset: CD45RA+ positively selected. The chain uses TRBV10-3 and TRBJ2-5; the D call may be TRBD1 or TRBD2 (6 bases each). This sequence was found in a young man in good health. Here the CDR3 DNA reads TGTGCCATCAGTGAGAGGGGGGCGGTGGGAGAGACCCAGTACTTC. Residues: CAISERGAVGETQYF.